This TCR beta chain was recovered during a study of vaccination effects on CD4 cells after COVID-19. With nine to eleven days of culture completed, CD4+ T cells were isolated. A PCR test confirmed that the person had SARS-CoV-2 infection between March and December 2020. Each participant was given two doses of one vaccine (BNT162b2 or mRNA-1273). Germline V gives CDR1 SGHTA, CDR2 FQGTGA. The V end lost 3 bases, the J end lost 1 base, and 12 bases lay between the germline ends. CDR3 size: 15 residues. A word on this clone: Its antigen is unknown.

Sequenced by immunoSEQ multiplex PCR; TCRdb stores in-frame clones only, minus some. The data show approximately 40,000 clones, over 65% seen once. Sequenced material: CD4+ T cells from PBMCs cultured without peptide, taken after COVID-19 vaccination. The chain recombines TRBV7-3 with TRBJ2-5; D perhaps matches TRBD2 (5 bases). The TCR comes from a human donor who had a prior SARS-CoV-2 infection. The CDR3 sequence: CASSFWAGGQETQYF. The CDR3 coding sequence is TGTGCCAGCAGCTTCTGGGCTGGAGGCCAAGAGACCCAGTACTTC.